This TCR beta chain was profiled in a study of cytomegalovirus exposure and HLA in healthy donors. Study-level findings and limits: Excluded: some indistinguishable V segments such as TRBV6-2 and TRBV6-3. According to reports, the classifier identified cytomegalovirus status with high specificity and sensitivity.

V was pared by 1 base and J by 7 bases, with 3 bases of the junction left unmatched. The CDR3 has 12 residues. CDR1 and CDR2 (germline): GTSNPN, SVGIG (reference sequence). Concerning this clone itself: The antigen is not known.

The PCR was carried out with 60 Vbeta primers and 13 Jbeta primers. TCRdb's table, derived via immunoSEQ multiplex PCR, lists solely in-frame clones and lacks some. The data show over 85,000 clones, roughly 80% seen once. This chain links TRBV30 with TRBJ1-1, with TRBD1 identical over 7 bases. Sequencing was done on a sample of PBMCs. This sequence was found in a female donor in good health and CMV-seronegative. CDR3 in amino acids: CAWSAGQFEAFF. CDR3 bases: TGTGCCTGGAGTGCGGGACAGTTTGAAGCTTTCTTT.